This T cell receptor beta chain appears in the sequencing data of a study of blood T cell repertoires in COVID-19. This clone was counted a few times. This CDR3 is built from 13 residues. Trimming stripped 6 bases from V and 4 bases from J, with 10 bases between. CDR1 and CDR2 from the germline V gene are SNHLY and FYNNEI. Original processing methods: Reference gene primers were amplified, and this amplification served to estimate nucleated cell counts. Assay: immunoSEQ multiplex PCR; the TCRdb copy retains only in-frame clones and omits some. V, J and clone size are taken as reported in that table, and D and trimming were inferred from the DNA itself. This sample yields some 130,000 clones, of which about 80% are seen a single time; 2% to 3% belongs to the top ten.

The chain employs TRBV2 and TRBJ1-3; TRBD1 might be the D (6 bases). This TCR came from a man aged 35-49 years with acute COVID-19. The material sequenced was PBMCs or T cells enriched from blood (not recorded which). The CDR3 is CASRAGQGNTIYF. CDR3 nucleotides: TGTGCCAGCAGGGCAGGACAGGGAAACACCATATATTTT.